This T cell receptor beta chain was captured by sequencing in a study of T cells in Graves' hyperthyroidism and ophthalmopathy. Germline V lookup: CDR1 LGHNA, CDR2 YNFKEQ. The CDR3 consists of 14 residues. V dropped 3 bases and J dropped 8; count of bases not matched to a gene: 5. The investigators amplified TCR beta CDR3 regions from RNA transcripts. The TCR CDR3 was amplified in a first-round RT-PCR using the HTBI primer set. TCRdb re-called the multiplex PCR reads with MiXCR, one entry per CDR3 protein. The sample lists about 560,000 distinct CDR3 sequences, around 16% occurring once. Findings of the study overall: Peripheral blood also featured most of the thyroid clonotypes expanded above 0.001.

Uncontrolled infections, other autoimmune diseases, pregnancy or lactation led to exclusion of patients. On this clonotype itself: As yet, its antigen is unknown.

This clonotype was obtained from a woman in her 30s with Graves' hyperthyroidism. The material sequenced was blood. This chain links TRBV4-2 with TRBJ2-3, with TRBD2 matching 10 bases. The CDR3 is CASSQSGRAATQYF. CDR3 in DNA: TGTGCCAGCAGCCAGAGCGGGAGGGCCGCTACGCAGTATTTT.